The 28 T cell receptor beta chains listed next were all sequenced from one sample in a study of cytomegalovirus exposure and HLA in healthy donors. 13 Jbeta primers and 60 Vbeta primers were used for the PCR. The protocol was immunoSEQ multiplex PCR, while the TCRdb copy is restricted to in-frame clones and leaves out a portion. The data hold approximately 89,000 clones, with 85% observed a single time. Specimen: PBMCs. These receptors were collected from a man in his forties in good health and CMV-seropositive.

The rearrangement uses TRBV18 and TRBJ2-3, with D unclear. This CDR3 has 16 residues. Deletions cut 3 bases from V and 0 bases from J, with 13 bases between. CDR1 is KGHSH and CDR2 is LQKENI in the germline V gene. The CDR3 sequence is CASSPAGGTSTDTQYF. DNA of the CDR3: TGTGCCAGCTCACCTGCTGGCGGCACTAGCACAGATACGCAGTATTTT.

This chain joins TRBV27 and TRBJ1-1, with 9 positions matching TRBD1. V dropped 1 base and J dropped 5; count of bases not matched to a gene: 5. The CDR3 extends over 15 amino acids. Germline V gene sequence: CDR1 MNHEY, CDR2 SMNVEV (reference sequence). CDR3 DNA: TGTGCCAGCAGTTTATGGGGACAGGGAGGAACTGAAGCTTTCTTT. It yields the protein CASSLWGQGGTEAFF.

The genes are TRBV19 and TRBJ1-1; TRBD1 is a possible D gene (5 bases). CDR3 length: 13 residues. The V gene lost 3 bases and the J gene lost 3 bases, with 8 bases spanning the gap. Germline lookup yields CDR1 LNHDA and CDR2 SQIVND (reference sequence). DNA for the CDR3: TGTGCCAGTAGTATCTCCAGGGACACTGAAGCTTTCTTT. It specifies CASSISRDTEAFF.

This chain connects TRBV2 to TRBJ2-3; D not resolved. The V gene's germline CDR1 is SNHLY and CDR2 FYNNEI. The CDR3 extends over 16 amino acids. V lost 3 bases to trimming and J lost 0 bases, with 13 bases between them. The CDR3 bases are TGTGCCAGCAGTGATGGCAGAAAATCTAGCACAGATACGCAGTATTTT. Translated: CASSDGRKSSTDTQYF.

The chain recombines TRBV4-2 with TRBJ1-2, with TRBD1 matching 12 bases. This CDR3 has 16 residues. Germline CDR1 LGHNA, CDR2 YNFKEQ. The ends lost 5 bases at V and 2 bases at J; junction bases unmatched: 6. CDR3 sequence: CASSAGTGGANYGYTF. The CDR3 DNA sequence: TGTGCCAGCAGCGCCGGGACAGGGGGCGCGAACTATGGCTACACCTTC.

The CDR3 spells CASSLSREGGELFF. In nucleotides, the CDR3 is TGCGCCAGCAGCTTGTCTCGGGAGGGCGGGGAGCTGTTTTTT. The chain links TRBV5-1 to TRBJ2-2; 8 positions match TRBD2. Trimming at V came to 1 base and at J to 7 bases, leaving 3 bases not matched to a gene. The CDR3 spans 14 residues. Germline CDR1 and CDR2: SGHRS and YFSETQ.

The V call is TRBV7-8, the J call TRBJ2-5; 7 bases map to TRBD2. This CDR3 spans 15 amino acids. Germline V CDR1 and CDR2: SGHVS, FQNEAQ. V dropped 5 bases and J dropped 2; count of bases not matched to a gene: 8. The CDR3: CASSANGGIQETQYF. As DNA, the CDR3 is TGTGCCAGCAGCGCGAACGGGGGGATACAAGAGACCCAGTACTTC.

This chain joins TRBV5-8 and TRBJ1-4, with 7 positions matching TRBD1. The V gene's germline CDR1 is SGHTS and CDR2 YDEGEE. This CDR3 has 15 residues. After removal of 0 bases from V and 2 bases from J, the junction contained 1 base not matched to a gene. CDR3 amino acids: CASSLGQGTNEKLFF. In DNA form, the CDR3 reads TGTGCCAGCAGCTTGGGACAGGGCACTAATGAAAAACTGTTTTTT.

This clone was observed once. The CDR3 spells CASSSRGSNTEAFF. CDR3 bases: TGTGCCAGCAGTTCTCGGGGTTCGAACACTGAAGCTTTCTTT. The J gene is TRBJ1-1, the V gene TRBV6-5; D call uncertain. CDR1 MNHEY and CDR2 SVGAGI come from the germline V gene. The germline V and J ends were trimmed by 4 bases and 1 base, with 10 bases remaining between them. The CDR3 is 14 amino acids.

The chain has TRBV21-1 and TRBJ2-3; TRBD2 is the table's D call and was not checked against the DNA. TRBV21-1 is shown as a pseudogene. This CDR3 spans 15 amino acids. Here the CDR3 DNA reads TGTGCCAGCAGCAAAACCCCCCCGGGCACAGATACGCAGTATTTT. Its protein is CASSKTPPGTDTQYF.

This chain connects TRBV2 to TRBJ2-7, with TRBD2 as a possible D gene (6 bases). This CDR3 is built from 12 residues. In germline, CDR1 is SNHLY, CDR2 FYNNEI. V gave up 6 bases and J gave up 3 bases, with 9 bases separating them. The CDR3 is CASSSGGYEQYF. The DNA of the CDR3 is TGTGCCAGCAGCTCCGGGGGCTACGAGCAGTACTTC. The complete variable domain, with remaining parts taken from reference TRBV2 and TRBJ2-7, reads EPEVTQTPSHQVTQMGQEVILRCVPISNHLYFYWYRQILGQKVEFLVSFYNNEISEKSEIFDDQFSVERPDGSNFTLKIRSTKLEDSAMYFCASSSGGYEQYFGPGTRLTVT.

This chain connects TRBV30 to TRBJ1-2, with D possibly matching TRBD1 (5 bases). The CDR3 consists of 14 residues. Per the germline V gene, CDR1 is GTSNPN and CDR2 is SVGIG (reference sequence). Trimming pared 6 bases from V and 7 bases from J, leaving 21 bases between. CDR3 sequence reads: CACLPNPGGGGYTF. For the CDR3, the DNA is TGTGCCTGCCTACCAAACCCGGGGGGGGGTGGCTACACCTTC.

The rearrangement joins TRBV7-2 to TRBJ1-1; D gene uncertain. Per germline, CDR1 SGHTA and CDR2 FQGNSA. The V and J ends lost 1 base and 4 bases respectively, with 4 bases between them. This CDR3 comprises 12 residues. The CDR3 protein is CASSLGATEAFF. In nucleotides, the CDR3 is TGTGCCAGCAGCTTAGGGGCCACTGAAGCTTTCTTT. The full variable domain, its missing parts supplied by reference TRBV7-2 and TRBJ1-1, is GAGVSQSPSNKVTEKGKDVELRCDPISGHTALYWYRQSLGQGLEFLIYFQGNSAPDKSGLPSDRFSAERTGGSVSTLTIQRTQQEDSAVYLCASSLGATEAFFGQGTRLTVV.

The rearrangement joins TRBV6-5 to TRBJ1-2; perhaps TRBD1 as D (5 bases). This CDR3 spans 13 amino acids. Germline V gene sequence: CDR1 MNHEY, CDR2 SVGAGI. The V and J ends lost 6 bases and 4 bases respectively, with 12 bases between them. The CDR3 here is CASSSGTFYGYTF. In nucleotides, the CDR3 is TGTGCCAGCAGCTCCGGGACTTTCTATGGCTACACCTTC.

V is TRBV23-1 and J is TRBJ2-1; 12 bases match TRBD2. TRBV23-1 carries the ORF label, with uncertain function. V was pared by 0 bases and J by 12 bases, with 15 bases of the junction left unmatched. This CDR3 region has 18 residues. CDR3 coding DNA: TGCGCCAGCAGTCAATCGGGGGGAGGACTAGCGGGGCGGGTAGGGCAGTTCTTC. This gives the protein CASSQSGGGLAGRVGQFF.

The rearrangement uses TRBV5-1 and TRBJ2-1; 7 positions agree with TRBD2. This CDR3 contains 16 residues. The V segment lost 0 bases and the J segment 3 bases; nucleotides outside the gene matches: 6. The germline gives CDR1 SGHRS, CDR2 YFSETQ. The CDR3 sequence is CASSLVRERIYNEQFF. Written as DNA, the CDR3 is TGCGCCAGCAGCTTGGTGCGGGAGAGGATCTACAATGAGCAGTTCTTC.

CDR3 sequence: CASSFSLQGVNQPQHF. DNA of the CDR3: TGTGCCAGCAGTTTTAGCCTGCAAGGAGTCAATCAGCCCCAGCATTTT. The chain links TRBV7-8 to TRBJ1-5; D gene unclear. CDR1 and CDR2 (germline): SGHVS, FQNEAQ. V gave up 6 bases and J gave up 3 bases, with 18 bases separating them. The length of the CDR3 is 16 residues. The full variable domain, rest sourced from reference TRBV7-8 and TRBJ1-5, is GAGVSQSPRYKVAKRGQDVALRCDPISGHVSLFWYQQALGQGPEFLTYFQNEAQLDKSGLPSDRFFAERPEGSVSTLKIQRTQQEDSAVYLCASSFSLQGVNQPQHFGDGTRLSIL.

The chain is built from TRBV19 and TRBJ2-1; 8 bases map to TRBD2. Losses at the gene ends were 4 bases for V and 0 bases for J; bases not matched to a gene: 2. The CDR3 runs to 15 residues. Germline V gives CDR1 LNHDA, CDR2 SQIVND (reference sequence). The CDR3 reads CASSTSGFSYNEQFF. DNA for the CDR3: TGTGCCAGTAGTACTAGCGGGTTCTCCTACAATGAGCAGTTCTTC.

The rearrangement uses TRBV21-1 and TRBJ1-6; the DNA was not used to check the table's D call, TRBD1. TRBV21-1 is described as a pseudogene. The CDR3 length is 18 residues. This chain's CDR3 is CASIAARGPSGKHSPLHF. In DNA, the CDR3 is TGTGCCAGCATCGCGGCCAGGGGCCCATCGGGTAAGCATTCACCCCTCCACTTT.

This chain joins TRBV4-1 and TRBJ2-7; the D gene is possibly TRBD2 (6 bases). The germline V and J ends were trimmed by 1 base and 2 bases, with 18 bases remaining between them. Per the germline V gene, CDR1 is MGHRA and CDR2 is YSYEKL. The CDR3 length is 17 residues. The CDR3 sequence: CASSQAQRPAGPYEQYF. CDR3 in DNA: TGCGCCAGCAGCCAAGCACAGCGTCCTGCGGGGCCCTACGAGCAGTACTTC.

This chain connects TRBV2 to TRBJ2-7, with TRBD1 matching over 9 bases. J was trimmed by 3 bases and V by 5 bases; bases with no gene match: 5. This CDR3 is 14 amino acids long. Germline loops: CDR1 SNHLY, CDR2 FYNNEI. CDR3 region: CASSKQGQGYEQYF. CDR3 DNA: TGTGCCAGCAGTAAACAGGGACAGGGCTACGAGCAGTACTTC.

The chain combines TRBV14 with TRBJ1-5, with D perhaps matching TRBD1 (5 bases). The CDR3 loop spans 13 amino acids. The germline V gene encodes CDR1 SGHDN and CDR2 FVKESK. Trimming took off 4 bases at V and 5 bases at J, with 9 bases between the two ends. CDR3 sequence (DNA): TGTGCCAGCAGCCTTGGAGGGGATCAGCCCCAGCATTTT. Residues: CASSLGGDQPQHF.

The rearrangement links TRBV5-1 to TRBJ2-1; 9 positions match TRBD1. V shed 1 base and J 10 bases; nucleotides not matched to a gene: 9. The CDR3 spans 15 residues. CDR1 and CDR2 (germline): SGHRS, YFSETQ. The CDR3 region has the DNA TGCGCCAGCAGCTTGAGGACAGGGGAAGTTCGCGAGCAGTTCTTC. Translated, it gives CASSLRTGEVREQFF.

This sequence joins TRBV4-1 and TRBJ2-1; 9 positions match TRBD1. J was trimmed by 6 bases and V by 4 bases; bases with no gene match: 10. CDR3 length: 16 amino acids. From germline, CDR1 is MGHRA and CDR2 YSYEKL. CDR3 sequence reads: CASSLGMGQGGNEQFF. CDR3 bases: TGCGCCAGCAGCCTAGGGATGGGACAGGGCGGCAATGAGCAGTTCTTC.

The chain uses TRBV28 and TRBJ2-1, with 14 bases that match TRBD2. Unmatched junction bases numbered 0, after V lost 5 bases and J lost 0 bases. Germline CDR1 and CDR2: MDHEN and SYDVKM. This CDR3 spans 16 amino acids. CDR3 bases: TGTGCCAGCAGTGGGACTAGCGGGAGCTCCTACAATGAGCAGTTCTTC. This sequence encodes CASSGTSGSSYNEQFF.

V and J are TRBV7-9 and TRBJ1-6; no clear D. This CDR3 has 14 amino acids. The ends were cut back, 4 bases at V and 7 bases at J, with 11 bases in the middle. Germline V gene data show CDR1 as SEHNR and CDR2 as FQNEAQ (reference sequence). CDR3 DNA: TGTGCCAGCAGCTCATCGTCGGGGAATTCACCCCTCCACTTT. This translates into CASSSSSGNSPLHF.

The CDR3 region is CASSQGVRQTSYEQYF. DNA for the CDR3: TGCGCCAGCAGCCAAGGTGTCCGGCAGACTAGCTACGAGCAGTACTTC. The chain employs TRBV4-1 and TRBJ2-7; tentatively, D is TRBD2 (6 bases). Between the trimmed V and J ends, which lost 1 base and 3 bases, there was a span of 16 bases. The V gene's germline CDR1 is MGHRA and CDR2 YSYEKL. The CDR3 is 16 residues long.

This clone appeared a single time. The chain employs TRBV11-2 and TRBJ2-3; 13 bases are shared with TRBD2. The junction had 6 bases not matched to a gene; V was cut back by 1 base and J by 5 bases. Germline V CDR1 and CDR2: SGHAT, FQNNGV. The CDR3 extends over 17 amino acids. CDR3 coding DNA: TGTGCCAGCAGCTTAGTGGGGACTAGCGGGACGAAAGATACGCAGTATTTT. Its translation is CASSLVGTSGTKDTQYF.